A selection of T cell receptor beta chains follows, all from one sample in a study of T-cell reconstitution after alpha-beta-depleted transplantation in children. MiXCR was run by TCRdb on the PCR reads, yielding one entry per CDR3 protein. The table includes about 370,000 distinct CDR3 sequences, around 21% detected once. The sequencing used PBMCs from the stem cell graft donor, collected from the stem cell graft. These receptors all stem from a human donor who donated a stem cell graft to a child with acute myeloid leukemia. CDR3s include the opening cysteine and the closing phenylalanine or tryptophan. A D gene is named only where the DNA matches it firmly. The size of a clone is reported for some rows only, either as once, few or many, or as a class for expanded clones.

>TRBJ2-3|TRBV20-1|TRBD2|-
TGCAGTGCTCGGCGGACTAGCGGTTCAGATATGCAGTATTTT
CSARRTSGSDMQYF
>TRBJ2-1|TRBV20-1|TRBD2|many
TGCAGTGCTAGAGCGGGTAGAGCGGGAGGGGTCGAGTTCTTC
CSARAGRAGGVEFF
>TRBJ2-5|TRBV5-1|-|-
TGCGCCAGCAGCCTCGGGACGGCGACCCGCACGTACCAAGAGACCCAGTACTTC
CASSLGTATRTYQETQYF
>TRBJ2-1|TRBV29-1|-|few
TGCAGCGTTATTGGTGGGGGAGGCAATGAGCAGTTCTTC
CSVIGGGGNEQFF
>TRBJ2-1|TRBV7-8|TRBD2|-
TGTGCCAGCAGCTCCGCCGGGACTAGCGGGAGGAACGAGCAGTTCTTC
CASSSAGTSGRNEQFF
>TRBJ2-7|TRBV29-1|-|-
TGCAGCGTTGAGGGGGCGACCAACGAGCAGTACTTC
CSVEGATNEQYF
>TRBJ2-1|TRBV5-1|-|-
TGCGCCAGCAGCCTCTGGACTAACGCAAACAATGAGCAGTTCTTC
CASSLWTNANNEQFF
>TRBJ2-4|TRBV24-1|-|-
TGTGCCACCAGTGACCCGGACCAAGCCAAAGACATTCAGTACTTC
CATSDPDQAKDIQYF
>TRBJ1-6|TRBV28|-|-
TGTGCCAGCAGCCAGGCGAGGCCACCCCTCCACTTT
CASSQARPPLHF
>TRBJ2-3|TRBV7-2|TRBD1|-
TGTGCCAGCAGCTTATCGAGAGGACAGGGGGAATTCACAGATACGCAGTATTTT
CASSLSRGQGEFTDTQYF
>TRBJ2-1|TRBV11-1|-|-
TGTGCCAGCAGCTTAGACCGGGGGATGCCGTTCTTC
CASSLDRGMPFF
>TRBJ2-7|TRBV14|-|few
TGTGCCAGCAGCCCGGGGCACATCTACGAGCAGTACTTC
CASSPGHIYEQYF
>TRBJ2-1|TRBV2|TRBD2|few
TGTGCCACCCGCGGGAGGAGTTCCTACAATGAGCAGTTCTTC
CATRGRSSYNEQFF
>TRBJ2-7|TRBV7-2|-|few
TGTGCCAGCAGCTTAAATAGCGGAAATTACGAGCAGTACTTC
CASSLNSGNYEQYF
>TRBJ2-5|TRBV5-1|TRBD2|-
TGCGCCAGCAGCTTGGCCGGGACTAGCAGGGAGACCCAGTACTTC
CASSLAGTSRETQYF
>TRBJ2-7|TRBV5-1|TRBD1|-
TGCGCCAGCAGCCTGGGGGGACAGGAATCCTACGAGCAGTACTTC
CASSLGGQESYEQYF
>TRBJ2-3|TRBV12-3/TRBV12-4|-|-
TGTGCCAGCAGTTCGACCCGACCCGATACGCAGTATTTT
CASSSTRPDTQYF
>TRBJ2-2|TRBV15|-|few
TGTGCCACCAGCGATGACAGGAGCACCGGGGAGCTGTTTTTT
CATSDDRSTGELFF
>TRBJ2-2|TRBV11-1|-|-
TGTGCCAGCAGCTTTGGATTGACGAACACCGGGGAGCTGTTTTTT
CASSFGLTNTGELFF
>TRBJ2-1|TRBV20-1|-|few
TGCAGTGCTAGTAAGCTAGCCGAGGGGAATGAGCAGTTCTTC
CSASKLAEGNEQFF
>TRBJ2-7|TRBV29-1|TRBD1|few
TGCAGCGTAGTCGGGACAGGTCATCAGGGCCCCTACGAGCAGTACTTC
CSVVGTGHQGPYEQYF
>TRBJ2-5|TRBV12-3/TRBV12-4|-|-
TGTGCCAGCAGTCTATCTAGCGAAGAGACCCAGTACTTC
CASSLSSEETQYF
>TRBJ2-7|TRBV29-1|TRBD2|-
TGCAGCGCATTAGCGGGTTCAGCCGACGAGCAGTACTTC
CSALAGSADEQYF
>TRBJ2-7|TRBV7-9|-|few
TGTGCCAGCAGCCGACCCGACTACGACGAGCAGTACTTC
CASSRPDYDEQYF
>TRBJ2-7|TRBV4-2|-|many
TGTGCCAGCAGCCAAGGGTTAGCAGACTACGAGCAGTACTTC
CASSQGLADYEQYF
>TRBJ2-7|TRBV11-2|TRBD1|-
TGTGCCAGCAGCTTCCCGGGACAGCGTCCCTACGAGCAGTACTTC
CASSFPGQRPYEQYF
>TRBJ2-5|TRBV15|TRBD1|-
TGTGCCACCAGCCCGGGACAGCAAGAGACCCAGTACTTC
CATSPGQQETQYF
>TRBJ2-7|TRBV5-1|-|many
TGCGCCAGCAGCACCGGGACCTACGAGCAGTACTTC
CASSTGTYEQYF
>TRBJ2-7|TRBV7-2|TRBD1|few
TGTGCCAGCAGCTCTCAGGGGGCGATCTCCTACGAGCAGTACTTC
CASSSQGAISYEQYF
>TRBJ2-7|TRBV29-1|-|many
TGCAGCGTCGCCGGGACCTCCTACGAGCAGTACTTC
CSVAGTSYEQYF
>TRBJ2-1|TRBV9|-|-
TGTGCCAGCAGCGTAGCGCCCTCACAGGGTTACAATGAGCAGTTCTTC
CASSVAPSQGYNEQFF
>TRBJ2-1|TRBV3-1|-|-
TGTGCCAGCAGCCACCGCAGCCCATATGAGCAGTTCTTC
CASSHRSPYEQFF